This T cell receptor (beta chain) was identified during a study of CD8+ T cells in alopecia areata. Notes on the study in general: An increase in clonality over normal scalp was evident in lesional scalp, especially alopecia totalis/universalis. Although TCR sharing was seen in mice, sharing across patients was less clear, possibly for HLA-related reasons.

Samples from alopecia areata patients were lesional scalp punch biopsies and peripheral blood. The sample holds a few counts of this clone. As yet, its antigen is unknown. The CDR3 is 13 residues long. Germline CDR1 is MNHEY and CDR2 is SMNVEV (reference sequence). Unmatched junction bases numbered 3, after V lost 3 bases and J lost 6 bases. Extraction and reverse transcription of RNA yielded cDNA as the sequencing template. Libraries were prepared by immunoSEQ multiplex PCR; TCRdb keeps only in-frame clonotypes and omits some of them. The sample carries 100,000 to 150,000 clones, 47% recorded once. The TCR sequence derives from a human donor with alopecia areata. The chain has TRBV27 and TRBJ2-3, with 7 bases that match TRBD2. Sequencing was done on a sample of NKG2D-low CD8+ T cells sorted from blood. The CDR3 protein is CASSFGGSDTQYF. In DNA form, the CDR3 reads TGTGCCAGCAGTTTCGGGGGGAGTGATACGCAGTATTTT.